The clone carrying this T cell receptor (beta chain) was recorded a few times. Its antigen is as yet unknown. CDR3 size: 15 residues. V shed 2 bases, J shed 3 bases, and the junction held 2 bases outside the gene matches. Germline V gene sequence: CDR1 ENHRY, CDR2 SYGVKD. Individuals with ophthalmopathy presented a Clinical Activity Score of at least 3, a NOSPECS grade of at least 4 and a duration under 3 months. Isolation of PBMCs was performed on roughly 9 ml fresh peripheral blood. The source of the sample is a study of T cells in Graves' hyperthyroidism and ophthalmopathy. Overall study findings and caveats: Appearing also in blood were most of the thyroid clonotypes expanded above 0.001.

RNA transcripts gave rise to amplified TCR beta CDR3 regions. During a first-round RT-PCR of the TCR CDR3, the HTBI primer set was used. TCRdb recomputed calls from the multiplex PCR reads with MiXCR, one row per CDR3 protein. The sample lists about 590,000 distinct CDR3 sequences, 13% to 15% occurring once. Sample: blood. The chain recombines TRBV10-3 with TRBJ2-1; TRBD2 matches 9 bases. The sequence was collected from a woman under 30 with Graves' ophthalmopathy. The CDR3 DNA sequence: TGTGCCATCAGTGAGGTAGCGGGAGTCTACAATGAGCAGTTCTTC. Translation: CAISEVAGVYNEQFF.